A single TCR beta chain is shown here with its context. Its target is unknown. This sample is drawn from a study of shared clonotypes between healthy human individuals. About the study: Samples came from two female and a few male donors aged 18 to 49.

Libraries were prepared by immunoSEQ multiplex PCR; TCRdb keeps only in-frame clonotypes and omits some of them. Of 2.5 million or so clones in the sample, just over 90% were seen once. Study-wide points: Sequencing depth was expected to affect clonotype sharing among donors.

The CDR3 runs to 16 residues. Germline CDR1 and CDR2: SGHVS and FNYEAQ. V lost 1 base and J lost 4; bases outside the gene matches: 6. V is TRBV7-6 and J is TRBJ2-5; 10 nucleotides match TRBD2. Sequencing was done on a sample of naive CD4+ T cells sorted from blood. Described subset: CD45RA+ positively selected. This TCR derives from a man aged 18 to 35 in good health. For the CDR3, the DNA is TGTGCCAGCAGCTTAGTACTAGCGGGGTTGGGAGAGACCCAGTACTTC. This translates into CASSLVLAGLGETQYF.